This TCR beta chain was observed in a study of T cell responses to AZD1222 COVID-19 vaccine. Study results and caveats: Repertoires were sampled only after the peak T cell response. Only a handful of AZD1222 recipients, several in all, had baseline seropositivity.

About this clone: As yet, its antigen is unknown.

After removal of 3 bases from V and 1 base from J, the junction contained 6 bases not matched to a gene. The CDR3 loop spans 15 amino acids. The V gene's germline CDR1 is SGHTA and CDR2 FQGNSA. Only in-frame clones appear in the TCRdb table, and some are missing; sequencing was by immunoSEQ multiplex PCR. The sample holds about 120,000 clones, approximately 87% seen once. This rearrangement joins TRBV7-2 to TRBJ2-7; TRBD2 matches at 7 bases. This sample comprised peripheral blood, obtained on day 0 of AZD1222 vaccination. The sequence came from an adult in good health. The CDR3 sequence is CASSLGGGGSYEQYF. DNA of the CDR3: TGTGCCAGCAGCTTGGGAGGCGGGGGATCCTACGAGCAGTACTTC.